This T cell receptor beta chain was captured by sequencing in a study of T-cell reconstitution after alpha-beta-depleted transplantation in children. CDR3 length: 13 residues. The V gene's germline CDR1 is MDHEN and CDR2 SYDVKM. The TCRbeta library incorporated unique molecular identifiers. In TCRdb, the PCR reads were re-called with MiXCR into one record per CDR3 protein. The sample holds about 500,000 distinct CDR3 sequences, 30% to 35% seen once. This receptor was taken from a human donor who donated a stem cell graft to a child with aplastic anemia. The sample in question was PBMCs from the stem cell graft donor, obtained from the stem cell graft. The chain uses TRBV28 and TRBJ2-7; D perhaps matches TRBD1 (6 bases). CDR3: CAAQGTPLYEQYF. The CDR3, as DNA: TGTGCTGCTCAGGGGACCCCACTCTACGAGCAGTACTTC.